The next 12 T cell receptor beta chains were all read from a single sample in a study of cytomegalovirus exposure and HLA in healthy donors. Primers included in the PCR were 60 Vbeta and 13 Jbeta primers. TCRdb's table, derived via immunoSEQ multiplex PCR, lists solely in-frame clones and lacks some. The sample holds about 160,000 clones, about 85% seen once. Sample: PBMCs. Every receptor here comes from a man between 18 and 29 years old in good health and CMV-seropositive.

This clone was detected only a few times. The chain carries TRBV19 and TRBJ1-2; D gene ambiguous. This CDR3 region has 11 residues. The V and J ends lost 7 bases and 3 bases respectively, with 6 bases between them. Per germline, CDR1 LNHDA and CDR2 SQIVND (reference sequence). The CDR3 nucleotides are TGTGCCAGTATGTCGGACTATGGCTACACCTTC. It specifies CASMSDYGYTF.

This clone was counted only a few times. The CDR3 bases are TGTGCCAGTAGACAGGGCGACTCCGAGCAGTACTTC. This sequence encodes CASRQGDSEQYF. The chain uses TRBV10-3 and TRBJ2-7; TRBD1 matches 7 bases. The CDR3 has 12 residues. Germline CDR1 and CDR2: ENHRY and SYGVKD. The ends lost 10 bases at V and 6 bases at J; junction bases unmatched: 9.

The chain links TRBV4-3 to TRBJ2-7, with 7 nucleotides matching TRBD2. The V segment lost 4 bases and the J segment 3 bases; nucleotides outside the gene matches: 9. CDR3 length: 15 residues. CDR1 and CDR2 from the germline V gene are LGHNA and YSLEER. CDR3 nucleotide sequence: TGCGCCAGCAGCCGGGACGGAGCTAGCGGCTACGAGCAGTACTTC. Amino acid sequence: CASSRDGASGYEQYF.

The V and J genes are TRBV2 and TRBJ2-5; the match to TRBD2 covers 7 bases. Trimming cost V 7 bases and J 1 base; bases outside gene matches: 3. Germline V lookup: CDR1 SNHLY, CDR2 FYNNEI. The CDR3 is 13 residues long. The CDR3 here is CASIAGFQETQYF. The CDR3 nucleotides read TGTGCCAGCATAGCGGGTTTCCAAGAGACCCAGTACTTC.

The J gene is TRBJ1-3, the V gene TRBV19; D gene uncertain. From germline, CDR1 is LNHDA and CDR2 SQIVND (reference sequence). The CDR3 is made up of 16 amino acids. V was trimmed by 5 bases and J by 2 bases, leaving 16 bases between them. The CDR3 sequence: CASSDGRSGTGNTIYF. The CDR3, as DNA: TGTGCCAGTAGTGACGGACGGTCCGGGACTGGAAACACCATATATTTT.

Here the CDR3 DNA reads TGCGCCAGCAGCTTGGGCGGGACAGGGGGCCAGCCCCAGCATTTT. Its protein product is CASSLGGTGGQPQHF. This sequence joins TRBV5-1 and TRBJ1-5, with 12 bases identical to TRBD1. The germline V gene encodes CDR1 SGHRS and CDR2 YFSETQ. Trimming removed 0 bases from V and 7 bases from J; junction bases left unmatched: 2. The CDR3 length is 15 residues.

About this clone itself: One end of the junction varies from germline; a read error may be responsible. The genes are TRBV29-1 and TRBJ2-6, with a tentative D call TRBD1 (5 bases). Germline V gives CDR1 SQVTM, CDR2 ANQGSEA. This CDR3 is built from 15 residues. The DNA for the CDR3 is TGCAGCGTTGGCCTCGGGCAAGATGGGGCCAACGGCCTGACTTTC. This codes for CSVGLGQDGANGLTF.

The chain has TRBV2 and TRBJ2-1, with 15 bases aligning to TRBD2. The CDR3 runs 16 residues. The germline gives CDR1 SNHLY, CDR2 FYNNEI. The V and J ends lost 5 bases and 9 bases, in that order; junction bases with no gene match: 8. The CDR3 region has the DNA TGTGCCAGCAGTCTCGGACTAGCGGGGGGGCCAGGTGAGCAGTTCTTC. It codes for CASSLGLAGGPGEQFF.

This sequence joins TRBV5-8 and TRBJ1-6; D may be TRBD1 (5 bases). This CDR3 is built from 15 residues. CDR1 is SGHTS and CDR2 is YDEGEE in the germline V gene. V lost 2 bases and J 9 bases, leaving 15 bases between the germline ends. DNA for the CDR3: TGTGCCAGCAGCTTTGGGCAGGGTGTAGGTTCACCCCTCCACTTT. It encodes CASSFGQGVGSPLHF.

The V call is TRBV2, the J call TRBJ1-1; the D gene is possibly TRBD1 (6 bases). The CDR3 extends over 14 amino acids. Germline-derived CDR1 and CDR2 are SNHLY and FYNNEI. V was trimmed by 2 bases and J by 4 bases, leaving 11 bases between them. The CDR3 DNA sequence: TGTGCCAGCAGTGAAAGTCGGGGGGCCACTGAAGCTTTCTTT. Protein: CASSESRGATEAFF.

The gene calls are TRBV7-9 and TRBJ1-2, with unresolved D. This CDR3 has 14 residues. Germline V CDR1 and CDR2: SEHNR, FQNEAQ (reference sequence). Trimming removed 2 bases from V and 4 bases from J, with 11 bases in between. The CDR3 DNA reads TGTGCCAGCAGCTTATTCGACAACCTCTATGGCTACACCTTC. This sequence encodes CASSLFDNLYGYTF. Full variable domain (missing parts from reference TRBV7-9 and TRBJ1-2): DTGVSQNPRHKITKRGQNVTFRCDPISEHNRLYWYRQTLGQGPEFLTYFQNEAQLEKSRLLSDRFSAERPKGSFSTLEIQRTEQGDSAMYLCASSLFDNLYGYTFGSGTRLTVV.

This chain links TRBV9 with TRBJ2-5, with 8 bases aligning to TRBD2. This CDR3 contains 16 residues. Germline loops: CDR1 SGDLS, CDR2 YYNGEE. With 0 bases clipped from V and 5 bases from J, the junction kept 9 bases outside the gene matches. CDR3 region: CASSVASGGGMETQYF. The CDR3 coding sequence is TGTGCCAGCAGCGTAGCCAGCGGGGGCGGGATGGAGACCCAGTACTTC.